This entry lists 24 T cell receptor beta chains sequenced from one sample in a study of CD8+ T cells in alopecia areata. RNA extraction and reverse transcription yielded cDNA as sequencing template. TCRdb keeps only in-frame clones here, not all; method: immunoSEQ multiplex PCR. The data show some 210,000 clones, about 53% seen once. The specimen comprised CD4+ T cells sorted from blood, sampled at week 0. These receptors originate from a human donor with alopecia areata.

The rearrangement joins TRBV2 to TRBJ1-2; 7 bases match TRBD1. CDR3 size: 14 residues. Trimming cost V 8 bases and J 2 bases; bases outside gene matches: 8. Germline V gene data show CDR1 as SNHLY and CDR2 as FYNNEI. The DNA for the CDR3 is TGTGCCAGCGGAAGGGGACAGCTCAACTATGGCTACACCTTC. This gives the protein CASGRGQLNYGYTF.

In regard to this clone: Mismatch with germline at one junction end may stem from a read error. The chain couples TRBV7-2 to TRBJ2-7; possible D gene TRBD2, 6 bases. In germline, CDR1 is SGHTA, CDR2 FQGNSA. The length of the CDR3 is 15 residues. Written as DNA, the CDR3 is TGTGCCAGCAGACGAGGACCCACTAGCTCCGACGAGCAGTACTTC. Translated: CASRRGPTSSDEQYF.

This clone came up a few times. J is TRBJ2-5 and V is TRBV7-6; no clear D. V lost 2 bases and J 2 bases, leaving 0 bases between the germline ends. CDR3 length: 11 residues. Germline loops: CDR1 SGHVS, CDR2 FNYEAQ. CDR3 region: CASSLQETQYF. The CDR3 DNA reads TGTGCCAGCAGCTTACAAGAGACCCAGTACTTC.

A few counts support this clone. The V and J genes are TRBV7-3 and TRBJ1-6, with D hard to call. CDR3 length: 14 amino acids. Germline-derived CDR1 and CDR2 are SGHTA and FQGTGA. Trimming stripped 5 bases from V and 10 bases from J, with 15 bases between. The CDR3 DNA is TGTGCCAGCAGCGCCACGAGTGATGGCTCACCCCTCCACTTT. Its translation: CASSATSDGSPLHF.

The V and J genes are TRBV4-2 and TRBJ2-4; no reliable D call. Germline CDR1 is LGHNA and CDR2 is YNFKEQ. V was pared by 0 bases and J by 4 bases, with 7 bases between. The CDR3 consists of 14 residues. The CDR3 DNA reads as TGTGCCAGCAGCCAAGAGCAGGAGAAAAACATTCAGTACTTC. Its protein product is CASSQEQEKNIQYF.

This clone has a single count. V gene TRBV2 combines with J gene TRBJ1-6, with 9 bases identical to TRBD1. The trim removed 6 bases at V and 9 bases at J, leaving 9 bases unmatched. The germline gives CDR1 SNHLY, CDR2 FYNNEI. CDR3 length equals 15 residues. The CDR3 coding sequence is TGTGCCAGCAGGACAAAACCGGGACAGGGTTCACCCCTCCACTTT. It translates to CASRTKPGQGSPLHF. Variable domain in full (rest from reference TRBV2 and TRBJ1-6): EPEVTQTPSHQVTQMGQEVILRCVPISNHLYFYWYRQILGQKVEFLVSFYNNEISEKSEIFDDQFSVERPDGSNFTLKIRSTKLEDSAMYFCASRTKPGQGSPLHFGNGTRLTVT.

This rearrangement joins TRBV7-8 to TRBJ2-1; D tentatively fits TRBD1 or TRBD2 (6 bases each). Germline V gene sequence: CDR1 SGHVS, CDR2 FQNEAQ. This CDR3 region has 16 residues. Deletions cut 2 bases from V and 2 bases from J, with 13 bases between. The CDR3 DNA follows: TGTGCCAGCAGCTTATCCGGCGGGACAACCTACAATGAGCAGTTCTTC. Its protein is CASSLSGGTTYNEQFF.

The J gene is TRBJ2-7, the V gene TRBV29-1; maybe TRBD2 (5 bases). V gave up 7 bases and J gave up 4 bases, with 14 bases separating them. The length of the CDR3 is 12 residues. Germline CDR1 SQVTM, CDR2 ANQGSEA. The CDR3 DNA is TGCAGCGGACGGGATCCCGGTTACGAGCAGTACTTC. Translated, it gives CSGRDPGYEQYF.

This clone has a single count. The J gene is TRBJ1-2, the V gene TRBV30; D possibly corresponds to TRBD1 (5 bases). Trimming took 1 base from V and 2 from J, leaving 14 bases between them. CDR3 length equals 15 residues. The germline gives CDR1 GTSNPN, CDR2 SVGIG (reference sequence). DNA of the CDR3: TGTGCCTGGAGTGACCGGGGGGTATGGAACTATGGCTACACCTTC. Translating gives CAWSDRGVWNYGYTF.

The chain joins TRBV30 to TRBJ2-2; 8 bases agree with TRBD1. CDR3 length: 14 residues. The V gene end was trimmed by 4 bases and the J gene end by 5 bases; junction bases not matched to a gene: 6. CDR1 GTSNPN and CDR2 SVGIG come from the germline V gene (reference sequence). CDR3 in DNA: TGTGCCTGGAATCCAGGGGGCGAAACCGGGGAGCTGTTTTTT. Translated: CAWNPGGETGELFF.

The chain is built from TRBV30 and TRBJ2-2; D is unresolved. This CDR3 region has 10 residues. Germline V gene lookup returns CDR1 GTSNPN and CDR2 SVGIG (reference sequence). The germline V and J ends were trimmed by 1 base and 6 bases, with 0 bases remaining between them. CDR3 bases: TGTGCCTGGAGTGCCGGGGAGCTGTTTTTT. As protein: CAWSAGELFF.

This chain connects TRBV4-2 to TRBJ2-3; D is ambiguous. Trimming took 1 base from V and 0 from J, leaving 8 bases between them. This CDR3 spans 15 amino acids. Looked up from germline, CDR1 is LGHNA and CDR2 is YNFKEQ. CDR3 nucleotides: TGTGCCAGCAGCCAAGGGATAGATAGCACAGATACGCAGTATTTT. Translating gives CASSQGIDSTDTQYF.

The rearrangement links TRBV30 to TRBJ1-1; 10 bases agree with TRBD1. The J segment lost 7 bases and the V segment lost 8 bases, leaving 13 bases of the junction unmatched. The germline gives CDR1 GTSNPN, CDR2 SVGIG (reference sequence). This CDR3 is 14 amino acids long. CDR3 DNA: TGTGCCGGGCAGATCGGGACAGGGGCCGGTGAAGCTTTCTTT. Protein: CAGQIGTGAGEAFF.

J is TRBJ2-1 and V is TRBV2; perhaps TRBD2 as D (6 bases). This CDR3 is built from 15 residues. Between the trimmed V and J ends, which lost 5 bases and 5 bases, there was a span of 16 bases. Per the germline V gene, CDR1 is SNHLY and CDR2 is FYNNEI. CDR3 sequence: CASSKVGWEDNEQFF. The CDR3 DNA reads as TGTGCCAGCAGTAAAGTAGGATGGGAGGACAATGAGCAGTTCTTC.

V gene TRBV20-1 combines with J gene TRBJ1-2; D may be TRBD1 (5 bases). The CDR3 is 11 residues long. With 6 bases removed from V and 8 bases from J, the gap between germline ends came to 13 bases. The germline V gene encodes CDR1 DFQATT and CDR2 SNEGSKA (reference sequence). CDR3 residues: CSALGAYGYTF. CDR3 coding DNA: TGCAGTGCCCTCGGGGCCTACGGCTACACCTTC.

The gene calls are TRBV29-1 and TRBJ2-2, with D perhaps TRBD2 (6 bases). The germline CDR1 and CDR2 sequences are SQVTM and ANQGSEA. The V gene lost 6 bases and the J gene lost 6 bases, with 17 bases spanning the gap. The CDR3 contains 14 residues. The CDR3 DNA is TGCAGCGTCCTTGGGAGGAAGGACGCCGGGGAGCTGTTTTTT. This codes for CSVLGRKDAGELFF.

This clone is labeled medium-sized (0.01 to 0.1%). V usage is TRBV18 and J usage is TRBJ1-4; perhaps TRBD1 as D (6 bases). Trimming pared 3 bases from V and 5 bases from J, leaving 13 bases between. CDR1 is KGHSH, CDR2 LQKENI, per germline. The CDR3 is made up of 15 amino acids. CDR3 protein: CASSPLDSTNEKLFF. The CDR3 DNA sequence: TGTGCCAGCTCACCCTTGGACAGCACGAATGAAAAACTGTTTTTT.

This chain joins TRBV7-2 and TRBJ2-1; D remains unclear. CDR3 length equals 14 residues. V was shortened by 5 bases and J by 6 bases, with 14 bases between the two germline ends. The germline V gene has CDR1 SGHTA and CDR2 FQGNSA. The CDR3 region has the DNA TGTGCCAGCAGCCCGAAGGCCCTCCCCAATGAGCAGTTCTTC. Protein: CASSPKALPNEQFF.

This chain links TRBV30 with TRBJ2-5; D is uncertain. The CDR3 is 14 amino acids. The germline V gene encodes CDR1 GTSNPN and CDR2 SVGIG (reference sequence). V lost 2 bases and J lost 5, with 15 bases in between. The CDR3 DNA reads as TGTGCCTGGAGTTCCTGGGGTGGTCGGGAGACCCAGTACTTC. This encodes CAWSSWGGRETQYF. The full variable domain, in which reference TRBV30 and TRBJ2-5 provide the parts outside the CDR3, is SQTIHQWPATLVQPVGSPLSLECTVEGTSNPNLYWYRQAAGRGLQLLFYSVGIGQISSEVPQNLSASRPQDRQFILSSKKLLLSDSGFYLCAWSSWGGRETQYFGPGTRLLVL.

This clone was detected only once. The chain is built from TRBV30 and TRBJ1-3; D remains ambiguous. The CDR3 is 13 amino acids. V was trimmed by 3 bases and J by 4 bases, leaving 10 bases between them. Germline V gives CDR1 GTSNPN, CDR2 SVGIG (reference sequence). The DNA of the CDR3 is TGTGCCTGGAGGGACGGACCGGGAAACACCATATATTTT. As protein: CAWRDGPGNTIYF. The variable domain in full, with the rest retrieved from reference TRBV30 and TRBJ1-3, is SQTIHQWPATLVQPVGSPLSLECTVEGTSNPNLYWYRQAAGRGLQLLFYSVGIGQISSEVPQNLSASRPQDRQFILSSKKLLLSDSGFYLCAWRDGPGNTIYFGEGSWLTVV.

As regards this clone: The identical CDR3 is also encoded by other nucleotide sequences in the sample. This chain links TRBV2 with TRBJ2-7, with 7 positions matching TRBD1. Unmatched junction bases numbered 1, after V lost 6 bases and J lost 2 bases. CDR1 is SNHLY and CDR2 is FYNNEI in the germline V gene. CDR3 length: 12 residues. CDR3: CASRQGTYEQYF. For the CDR3, the DNA is TGTGCCAGCAGACAGGGGACCTACGAGCAGTACTTC.

This chain joins TRBV19 and TRBJ2-7, with D uncertain. The CDR3 is 14 residues long. The germline CDR1 and CDR2 sequences are LNHDA and SQIVND (reference sequence). The V gene lost 3 bases and the J gene lost 5 bases, with 14 bases spanning the gap. CDR3 DNA: TGTGCCAGTAGTATGGGCGGTACCTTCGACGAGCAGTACTTC. It translates to CASSMGGTFDEQYF.

The chain carries TRBV15 and TRBJ1-1; 7 bases are a match to TRBD1. V was pared by 3 bases and J by 4 bases, with 5 bases of the junction left unmatched. CDR3 length: 14 amino acids. Germline V lookup: CDR1 LNHNV, CDR2 YYDKDF (reference sequence). DNA for the CDR3: TGTGCCACCAGCAGCCCAGGGGGAGGCACTGAAGCTTTCTTT. As protein: CATSSPGGGTEAFF.

V gene TRBV30 combines with J gene TRBJ2-7, with D unresolved. The germline V and J ends were trimmed by 0 bases and 3 bases, with 6 bases remaining between them. Germline V CDR1 and CDR2: GTSNPN, SVGIG (reference sequence). The CDR3 loop spans 12 amino acids. The CDR3 spells CAWSVQSYEQYF. CDR3 nucleotide sequence: TGTGCCTGGAGTGTCCAGAGCTACGAGCAGTACTTC.